The 29 T cell receptor beta chains below come from one sample, sequenced in a study of blood T cell repertoires in COVID-19. Profiling relied on immunoSEQ multiplex PCR, and the TCRdb table lists in-frame clones only, not all of them. The profile covers a few hundred thousand clones, with about 90% appearing a single time and roughly 1.5% taken by the ten largest. Sequencing input: PBMCs or T cells enriched from blood (not recorded which). The receptor source for this set is a woman between 18 and 29 years old with acute COVID-19.

The chain employs TRBV6-5 and TRBJ1-6; D is unclear. This CDR3 is built from 14 residues. Germline assignment: CDR1 MNHEY and CDR2 SVGAGI. Between the trimmed V and J ends, which lost 4 bases and 7 bases, there was a span of 11 bases. This chain's CDR3 is CASSSLGSNSPLHF. The CDR3 DNA reads TGTGCCAGCAGTTCCCTAGGGAGCAATTCACCCCTCCACTTT.

This clone has only a few counts. The V gene is TRBV9, the J gene TRBJ1-2; D is ambiguous. Trimming removed 0 bases at V and 8 bases at J, with 11 bases between. This CDR3 comprises 13 residues. Germline V lookup: CDR1 SGDLS, CDR2 YYNGEE. The CDR3 nucleotides are TGTGCCAGCAGCGTAGGTGAGGCCCCCGGCTACACCTTC. It yields the protein CASSVGEAPGYTF.

The rearrangement joins TRBV18 to TRBJ2-5; 7 positions agree with TRBD1. V lost 0 bases to trimming and J lost 4 bases; unmatched junction nucleotides: 2. Per germline, CDR1 KGHSH and CDR2 LQKENI. The CDR3 consists of 14 residues. CDR3 sequence: CASSPPRGRETQYF. The CDR3 DNA reads as TGTGCCAGCTCACCACCTAGGGGGCGAGAGACCCAGTACTTC.

The chain carries TRBV30 and TRBJ1-1; D call uncertain. Germline V gene sequence: CDR1 GTSNPN, CDR2 SVGIG (reference sequence). The CDR3 is 14 amino acids. The germline V and J ends were trimmed by 1 base and 4 bases, with 13 bases remaining between them. CDR3 amino acids: CAWSGQNRGTEAFF. CDR3 DNA: TGTGCCTGGAGTGGCCAGAACCGTGGCACTGAAGCTTTCTTT.

J is TRBJ1-2 and V is TRBV27, with D unclear. Between the trimmed V and J ends, which lost 2 bases and 0 bases, there was a span of 4 bases. Germline V gene sequence: CDR1 MNHEY, CDR2 SMNVEV (reference sequence). This CDR3 is built from 13 residues. The CDR3 sequence is CASSLKPNYGYTF. The CDR3 region has the DNA TGTGCCAGCAGTTTAAAGCCTAACTATGGCTACACCTTC.

The chain recombines TRBV9 with TRBJ1-1, with a possible D match to TRBD1 (6 bases). CDR1 and CDR2 (germline): SGDLS, YYNGEE. Deletions cut 3 bases from V and 1 base from J, with 16 bases between. The CDR3 has 16 amino acids. Written as DNA, the CDR3 is TGTGCCAGCAGCGATACCTCAGGACAGCAGAACACTGAAGCTTTCTTT. Translating gives CASSDTSGQQNTEAFF.

The rearrangement links TRBV10-2 to TRBJ1-6; 8 bases are shared with TRBD1. Germline CDR1 and CDR2: WSHSY and SAAADI. Losses at the gene ends were 3 bases for V and 9 bases for J; bases not matched to a gene: 7. This CDR3 comprises 15 residues. Written as DNA, the CDR3 is TGCGCCAGCAGTGAACCCGGACAGGGCGCTTCACCCCTCCACTTT. This encodes CASSEPGQGASPLHF.

The chain uses TRBV30 and TRBJ2-3; TRBD2 is a possible D gene (6 bases). The CDR3 is 15 amino acids. V lost 2 bases and J lost 1, with 13 bases in between. The germline V gene has CDR1 GTSNPN and CDR2 SVGIG (reference sequence). CDR3 residues: CAWSKAGRGTDTQYF. The CDR3 coding sequence is TGTGCCTGGAGTAAAGCGGGTCGGGGCACAGATACGCAGTATTTT.

The rearrangement uses TRBV6-5 and TRBJ1-6, with D perhaps TRBD1 (6 bases). The CDR3 covers 14 residues. Germline lookup yields CDR1 MNHEY and CDR2 SVGAGI. V dropped 3 bases and J dropped 10 bases, with 13 bases sitting between them. The CDR3 is CASSYTQGSSPLHF. The CDR3 DNA sequence: TGTGCCAGCAGTTATACCCAGGGGTCCTCACCCCTCCACTTT.

The rearrangement uses TRBV2 and TRBJ2-7; 7 bases agree with TRBD2. Germline-derived CDR1 and CDR2 are SNHLY and FYNNEI. The CDR3 covers 14 residues. Unmatched junction bases numbered 5, after V lost 6 bases and J lost 0 bases. CDR3 DNA: TGTGCCAGCAGGAGTAGCGGGTACTCCTACGAGCAGTACTTC. Its protein is CASRSSGYSYEQYF.

This chain joins TRBV15 and TRBJ1-4; no clear D. The CDR3 covers 16 residues. V was trimmed by 4 bases and J by 0 bases, leaving 12 bases between them. Germline CDR1 and CDR2: LNHNV and YYDKDF (reference sequence). The CDR3 loop is CATSKLPIATNEKLFF. The CDR3 DNA sequence: TGTGCCACCAGCAAGCTCCCAATAGCAACTAATGAAAAACTGTTTTTT.

The chain uses TRBV30 and TRBJ1-6; 8 nucleotides align to TRBD1. V lost 2 bases and J lost 6; bases outside the gene matches: 6. CDR3 length equals 15 residues. Germline assignment: CDR1 GTSNPN and CDR2 SVGIG (reference sequence). CDR3 nucleotides: TGTGCCTGGAGTAATCAGGGGGCCCCTAATTCACCCCTCCACTTT. This translates into CAWSNQGAPNSPLHF.

The chain's CDR3 is CASSTGDTQYF. Here the CDR3 DNA reads TGCGCCAGCAGCACAGGAGATACGCAGTATTTT. V gene TRBV4-1 combines with J gene TRBJ2-3; a weak D match, TRBD1 (5 bases). The CDR3 runs to 11 residues. Germline V gene sequence: CDR1 MGHRA, CDR2 YSYEKL. The V and J ends lost 5 bases and 5 bases respectively, with 5 bases between them.

A word on this clone: The DNA is left out, because the CDR3 cannot be placed on it with certainty; the CDR3 is given as TCRdb lists it. The V and J genes are TRBV30 and TRBJ1-2; no check of the table's D call, TRBD1, against the DNA was made. CDR1 and CDR2 from the germline V gene are GTSNPN and SVGIG (reference sequence). Termini included, the CDR3 measures 13 amino acids. The CDR3 sequence is CAWRRQGVGRGTF.

This clone was seen once. The rearrangement uses TRBV29-1 and TRBJ1-4; possible D gene TRBD1, 6 bases. This CDR3 is 14 amino acids long. Trimming took 6 bases from V and 8 from J, leaving 19 bases between them. The germline CDR1 and CDR2 sequences are SQVTM and ANQGSEA. DNA of the CDR3: TGCAGCGTGTGGTCGGGACAACGGAAAGAAAAACTGTTTTTT. This translates into CSVWSGQRKEKLFF.

The genes are TRBV5-1 and TRBJ2-7; D might be TRBD1 (6 bases). CDR1 is SGHRS, CDR2 YFSETQ, per germline. The CDR3 runs 16 residues. Trimming took off 4 bases at V and 3 bases at J, with 20 bases between the two ends. CDR3 sequence (DNA): TGCGCCAGCAGCCTCGGGTCTGCAGGGGTAGGCTACGAGCAGTACTTC. This translates into CASSLGSAGVGYEQYF.

J is TRBJ2-7 and V is TRBV5-6; 8 bases line up with TRBD1. The CDR3 runs 15 residues. V gave up 5 bases and J gave up 2 bases; unmatched junction bases: 9. Germline lookup yields CDR1 SGHDT and CDR2 YYEEEE. The CDR3 DNA sequence: TGTGCCAGCAGTCAAATGCGGACAGGGCCCTACGAGCAGTACTTC. It is translated as CASSQMRTGPYEQYF.

The chain combines TRBV4-3 with TRBJ2-1; 12 nucleotides line up with TRBD2. The CDR3 extends over 15 amino acids. V was clipped by 7 bases and J by 5 bases; unmatched bases: 6. Germline values: CDR1 LGHNA, CDR2 YSLEER. This chain's CDR3 is CASTRTSGTDNEQFF. As DNA, the CDR3 is TGCGCCAGCACTAGGACTAGCGGGACGGACAATGAGCAGTTCTTC.

The rearrangement links TRBV6-5 to TRBJ1-2; D is uncertain. V was clipped by 8 bases and J by 4 bases, with 11 bases between them. The CDR3 is made up of 12 amino acids. The germline gives CDR1 MNHEY, CDR2 SVGAGI. For the CDR3, the DNA is TGTGCCAGCGGCGGGTATCTCTATGGCTACACCTTC. Protein sequence: CASGGYLYGYTF.

This clone has a single count. The gene calls are TRBV14 and TRBJ2-7; 11 bases line up with TRBD2. The germline gives CDR1 SGHDN, CDR2 FVKESK. The CDR3 is 16 residues long. Losses at the gene ends were 0 bases for V and 4 bases for J; bases not matched to a gene: 5. CDR3 DNA: TGTGCCAGCAGCCAAGATACACTAGCGGGAGTATACGAGCAGTACTTC. Residues: CASSQDTLAGVYEQYF.

This chain links TRBV27 with TRBJ2-4; 7 nucleotides line up with TRBD1. Germline V lookup: CDR1 MNHEY, CDR2 SMNVEV (reference sequence). The CDR3 runs to 15 residues. Losses at the gene ends were 4 bases for V and 0 bases for J; bases not matched to a gene: 3. The CDR3 here is CASSWDSLAKNIQYF. CDR3 sequence (DNA): TGTGCCAGCAGTTGGGACAGTCTAGCCAAAAACATTCAGTACTTC.

CDR3 DNA: TGTGCCTGGAGGTTGGGCTCCTCCGGTTCACCCCTCCACTTT. Its translation: CAWRLGSSGSPLHF. The gene calls are TRBV30 and TRBJ1-6, with D uncertain. Looked up from germline, CDR1 is GTSNPN and CDR2 is SVGIG (reference sequence). The CDR3 contains 14 residues. Trimming took off 3 bases at V and 9 bases at J, with 15 bases between the two ends. The full variable domain, its missing parts supplied by reference TRBV30 and TRBJ1-6, is SQTIHQWPATLVQPVGSPLSLECTVEGTSNPNLYWYRQAAGRGLQLLFYSVGIGQISSEVPQNLSASRPQDRQFILSSKKLLLSDSGFYLCAWRLGSSGSPLHFGNGTRLTVT.

The chain employs TRBV5-1 and TRBJ2-3; 9 nucleotides match TRBD1. Losses at the gene ends were 3 bases for V and 3 bases for J; bases not matched to a gene: 5. The CDR3 has 15 residues. The germline V gene encodes CDR1 SGHRS and CDR2 YFSETQ. For the CDR3, the DNA is TGCGCCAGCAGCTGGACAGGGGCAACAACAGATACGCAGTATTTT. It translates to CASSWTGATTDTQYF.

This clone was observed a few times. The gene calls are TRBV19 and TRBJ1-2; 9 nucleotides align to TRBD1. Germline CDR1 reads LNHDA; CDR2 reads SQIVND (reference sequence). V dropped 6 bases and J dropped 7; count of bases not matched to a gene: 9. The CDR3 contains 14 residues. The DNA for the CDR3 is TGTGCCAGTAGCGGACAGGGGCCTTTGGGTGGCTACACCTTC. Its protein is CASSGQGPLGGYTF.

With respect to this clone: The same CDR3 is also encoded by other DNA sequences in this sample. The chain uses TRBV28 and TRBJ2-2, with D tentatively TRBD2 (6 bases). The CDR3 is 15 residues long. Germline V CDR1 and CDR2: MDHEN, SYDVKM. Trimming took 4 bases from V and 0 from J, leaving 9 bases between them. This CDR3 reads CASSSAGSNTGELFF. Here the CDR3 DNA reads TGTGCCAGCAGTTCAGCGGGTTCGAACACCGGGGAGCTGTTTTTT.

The V and J genes are TRBV5-6 and TRBJ2-3; no clear D. Germline-derived CDR1 and CDR2 are SGHDT and YYEEEE. This CDR3 is built from 15 residues. The V end was cut by 2 bases, the J end by 1 base, with 11 bases between. CDR3 in amino acids: CASSFYLGGTDTQYF. CDR3 in DNA: TGTGCCAGCAGCTTTTACCTAGGAGGCACAGATACGCAGTATTTT.

This clone occurred once. The genes are TRBV15 and TRBJ2-7; 7 bases agree with TRBD1. Per germline, CDR1 LNHNV and CDR2 YYDKDF (reference sequence). V lost 6 bases, J lost 3 bases, and 5 bases stayed unmatched. The CDR3 runs to 13 residues. The CDR3: CATRAGGFYEQYF. CDR3 bases: TGTGCCACCAGGGCAGGGGGTTTCTACGAGCAGTACTTC.

The chain employs TRBV6-2 or TRBV6-3 and TRBJ2-7; 10 bases are shared with TRBD2. The CDR3 extends over 15 amino acids. The junction had 2 bases not matched to a gene; V was cut back by 0 bases and J by 3 bases. Germline loops: CDR1 MNHEY, CDR2 SVGEGT. The CDR3 is CASSYSLAGVYEQYF. As DNA, the CDR3 is TGTGCCAGCAGTTACTCTCTAGCGGGAGTCTACGAGCAGTACTTC.

V is TRBV19 and J is TRBJ1-6; perhaps TRBD1 as D (6 bases). The CDR3 runs to 18 residues. Germline CDR1 is LNHDA and CDR2 is SQIVND (reference sequence). Between the trimmed V and J ends, which lost 5 bases and 5 bases, there was a span of 22 bases. This CDR3 is CASSSGGGGSIHNSPLHF. The CDR3 DNA is TGTGCCAGTAGTTCCGGAGGGGGGGGGAGCATCCATAATTCACCCCTCCACTTT.